This T cell receptor (beta chain) was identified during a study of vaccination and CD4 T cells after COVID-19. With the Oncomine TCR Beta short-read assay, DNA from cultured CD4+ T cells was sequenced. TCRdb re-called the PCR reads with MiXCR, one entry per CDR3 protein. The data show about 19,000 distinct CDR3 sequences, 65% to 80% seen once. Turning to this clonotype: Antigen specificity is unknown.

The germline CDR1 and CDR2 sequences are SGHRS and YFSETQ. The CDR3 is made up of 16 amino acids. With 4 bases removed from V and 0 bases from J, the gap between germline ends came to 13 bases. Indicated treatment: approximately nine-day PBMC culture with coronavirus spike peptide pools or control peptides (ViraFEST assay). The chain couples TRBV5-1 to TRBJ1-4; a possible D gene is TRBD1 (5 bases). The TCR sequence derives from a human donor who received a COVID-19 vaccine. The sample in question was CD4+ T cells from blood, cultured in vitro, obtained after SARS-CoV-2 vaccination. Written as DNA, the CDR3 is TGCGCCAGCAGCAGGGACGGGGGTGCAACTAATGAAAAACTGTTTTTT. Residues: CASSRDGGATNEKLFF.